A single sample is the source of the 25 T cell receptor beta chains below, sequenced in a study of post-analysis software for immune sequencing data. General observations from the study: Several TRBV segments occurring more often in patients than controls included TRBV5-6, TRBV5-1 and TRBV20-1.

The antigens these receptors bind are not known. Sequencing libraries made from TCR beta cDNA carried unique molecular identifiers. MiXCR was run by TCRdb on the PCR reads, yielding one entry per CDR3 protein. The data show 820,000 or so distinct CDR3 sequences, approximately 50% seen once. The specimen sequenced was blood. The source of these receptors is a girl between 10 and 17 years old with multiple sclerosis.

CDR3 region: CASSPYGTLYQETQYF. The CDR3 nucleotides are TGTGCCAGCAGCCCCTACGGCACTTTGTACCAAGAGACCCAGTACTTC. The chain joins TRBV11-2 to TRBJ2-5, with D uncertain. This CDR3 has 16 residues. The V end lost 5 bases, the J end lost 0 bases, and 16 bases lay between the germline ends. Germline loops: CDR1 SGHAT, CDR2 FQNNGV.

The V call is TRBV3-1, the J call TRBJ1-5; D remains ambiguous. The V end lost 0 bases, the J end lost 4 bases, and 10 bases lay between the germline ends. The CDR3 has 15 residues. Germline assignment: CDR1 LGHDT and CDR2 YNNKEL (reference sequence). CDR3 in amino acids: CASSQDNGLNQPQHF. The CDR3 nucleotides read TGTGCCAGCAGCCAAGATAACGGCCTAAATCAGCCCCAGCATTTT. The whole variable domain, filled in from reference TRBV3-1 and TRBJ1-5, reads DTAVSQTPKYLVTQMGNDKSIKCEQNLGHDTMYWYKQDSKKFLKIMFSYNNKELIINETVPNRFSPKSPDKAHLNLHINSLELGDSAVYFCASSQDNGLNQPQHFGDGTRLSIL.

This chain links TRBV4-1 with TRBJ1-2; TRBD1 aligns across 9 bases. Germline loops: CDR1 MGHRA, CDR2 YSYEKL. V shed 4 bases, J shed 7 bases, and the junction held 10 bases outside the gene matches. The length of the CDR3 is 15 residues. The CDR3 is CASSRPGTGTPGYTF. The DNA of the CDR3 is TGCGCCAGCAGCCGTCCCGGGACAGGGACTCCTGGCTACACCTTC.

This chain uses TRBV6-5 with TRBJ2-3; 11 bases line up with TRBD2. V gave up 0 bases and J gave up 3 bases; unmatched junction bases: 5. CDR3 length: 17 amino acids. Germline V gene data show CDR1 as MNHEY and CDR2 as SVGAGI. The CDR3 DNA follows: TGTGCCAGCAGTTACTCGTTATTAGCGGGAGGGACAGATACGCAGTATTTT. The encoded protein is CASSYSLLAGGTDTQYF.

The chain joins TRBV5-1 to TRBJ2-1, with a tentative D call TRBD1 (6 bases). Germline V gene sequence: CDR1 SGHRS, CDR2 YFSETQ. Trimming shortened V by 1 base and J by 7 bases, and 9 bases separated the two germline ends. CDR3 length: 13 residues. CDR3 coding DNA: TGCGCCAGCAGCTTGCCAGGGGAAAATGAGCAGTTCTTC. It specifies CASSLPGENEQFF.

J is TRBJ2-3 and V is TRBV5-1, with 7 bases lining up with TRBD2. Germline loops: CDR1 SGHRS, CDR2 YFSETQ. J lost 6 bases, V lost 4 bases, and 11 bases had no gene match. The CDR3 length is 15 residues. CDR3 bases: TGCGCCAGCAGCCCGATTGCGGGGGATCGGGATACGCAGTATTTT. This gives the protein CASSPIAGDRDTQYF.

The J gene is TRBJ2-5, the V gene TRBV3-1; D may be TRBD1 or TRBD2 (5 bases each). V lost 0 bases and J lost 4, with 15 bases in between. The CDR3 covers 16 residues. Germline CDR1 and CDR2: LGHDT and YNNKEL (reference sequence). This chain's CDR3 is CASSQDGAGWGETQYF. CDR3 coding DNA: TGTGCCAGCAGCCAAGACGGGGCGGGCTGGGGAGAGACCCAGTACTTC.

The chain is built from TRBV2 and TRBJ2-7, with unresolved D. Deletions cut 7 bases from V and 4 bases from J, with 14 bases between. Germline V lookup: CDR1 SNHLY, CDR2 FYNNEI. The CDR3 sequence is 13 residues long. CDR3 DNA: TGTGCCAGCACAAGGTACGCGGCGTACGAGCAGTACTTC. Translating gives CASTRYAAYEQYF.

This clonotype has just a few counts. The CDR3 DNA reads as TGCAGTGCTAGATTCGGACAGGGAGTCCACGAGCAGTACTTC. This gives the protein CSARFGQGVHEQYF. The chain uses TRBV20-1 and TRBJ2-7; 8 bases are shared with TRBD1. This CDR3 is built from 14 residues. Germline values: CDR1 DFQATT, CDR2 SNEGSKA (reference sequence). The V and J ends lost 2 bases and 5 bases, in that order; junction bases with no gene match: 8.

This clonotype was seen at least ten times. Germline and junction disagree at one end, which may indicate a read error. The rearrangement uses TRBV7-2 and TRBJ1-2; D remains unclear. CDR1 and CDR2 from the germline V gene are SGHTA and FQGNSA. The CDR3 has 12 residues. The CDR3 sequence is CASSLARYGYTF. As DNA, the CDR3 is TGTGCCAGCAGCCTAGCACGGTATGGCTACACCTTC.

The chain uses TRBV29-1 and TRBJ2-5; a possible D gene is TRBD1 (5 bases). Trimming left V 0 bases short and J 1 base short, with 6 bases between. CDR3 length: 13 residues. Germline V CDR1 and CDR2: SQVTM, ANQGSEA. This CDR3 reads CSVEEGLQETQYF. As DNA, the CDR3 is TGCAGCGTTGAAGAGGGGCTCCAAGAGACCCAGTACTTC.

J is TRBJ2-7 and V is TRBV6-5; the match to TRBD1 covers 9 bases. Trimming removed 8 bases from V and 3 bases from J; junction bases left unmatched: 11. Germline CDR1 and CDR2: MNHEY and SVGAGI. This CDR3 spans 15 amino acids. The CDR3 DNA sequence: TGTGCCAGCCACCCGAGCGGGACAGGGAACTACGAGCAGTACTTC. As protein: CASHPSGTGNYEQYF.

The chain combines TRBV5-1 with TRBJ1-2, with no clear D. Germline CDR1 and CDR2: SGHRS and YFSETQ. This CDR3 spans 14 amino acids. The ends were cut back, 0 bases at V and 4 bases at J, with 10 bases in the middle. CDR3 in amino acids: CASSLETESYGYTF. The CDR3 DNA is TGCGCCAGCAGCTTGGAAACAGAGAGCTATGGCTACACCTTC.

The chain carries TRBV4-1 and TRBJ2-5; D may be TRBD2 (6 bases). This CDR3 has 14 amino acids. V was shortened by 7 bases and J by 0 bases, with 12 bases between the two germline ends. From germline, CDR1 is MGHRA and CDR2 YSYEKL. For the CDR3, the DNA is TGCGCCAGCATGGGGGGATCGTACCAAGAGACCCAGTACTTC. It yields the protein CASMGGSYQETQYF.

This clonotype occurred a few times. The chain joins TRBV29-1 to TRBJ1-2; D gene unclear. Trimming left V 6 bases short and J 4 bases short, with 12 bases between. The CDR3 spans 12 residues. The germline CDR1 and CDR2 sequences are SQVTM and ANQGSEA. CDR3 protein: CSVTGLPYGYTF. CDR3 DNA sequence: TGCAGCGTGACCGGACTACCCTATGGCTACACCTTC.

The chain recombines TRBV5-1 with TRBJ2-6, with a possible D match to TRBD2 (5 bases). Deletions cut 4 bases from V and 0 bases from J, with 8 bases between. The CDR3 runs to 15 residues. Germline V lookup: CDR1 SGHRS, CDR2 YFSETQ. CDR3 sequence reads: CASSVGISGANVLTF. The CDR3 nucleotides are TGCGCCAGCAGCGTCGGGATCTCTGGGGCCAACGTCCTGACTTTC.

The CDR3 loop is CASSPGSLTEKLFF. The CDR3 nucleotides read TGCGCCAGCAGCCCAGGAAGTCTGACTGAAAAACTGTTTTTT. The chain links TRBV5-1 to TRBJ1-4; D is ambiguous. CDR3 length: 14 amino acids. V dropped 4 bases and J dropped 7 bases, with 14 bases sitting between them. Germline V gives CDR1 SGHRS, CDR2 YFSETQ.

This clonotype was observed a few times. CDR3 bases: TGTGCCAGCAGGATAGCGGGAGGCTCCTACGAGCAGTACTTC. It yields the protein CASRIAGGSYEQYF. V gene TRBV27 combines with J gene TRBJ2-7; TRBD2 matches 10 bases. The V segment lost 6 bases and the J segment 0 bases; nucleotides outside the gene matches: 2. The CDR3 totals 14 residues. The germline V gene encodes CDR1 MNHEY and CDR2 SMNVEV (reference sequence).

As concerns this clonotype: One junction end disagrees with the germline gene, perhaps due to a read error. The V gene is TRBV4-1, the J gene TRBJ1-2; the match to TRBD1 covers 9 bases. The CDR3 is made up of 14 amino acids. Germline-derived CDR1 and CDR2 are MGHRA and YSYEKL. The CDR3 coding sequence is TGCGCCAGCAGCCAAAGGGACAGGGAGGATGGTTACACCTTC. Residues: CASSQRDREDGYTF.

This clonotype was seen only a few times. The J gene is TRBJ2-3, the V gene TRBV5-1; D is unresolved. CDR3 length equals 14 residues. Looked up from germline, CDR1 is SGHRS and CDR2 is YFSETQ. V lost 0 bases to trimming and J lost 2 bases, with 7 bases between them. This CDR3 is CASSLGLNTDTQYF. Written as DNA, the CDR3 is TGCGCCAGCAGCTTGGGACTCAACACAGATACGCAGTATTTT.

This clonotype showed up just a few times. V is TRBV12-3 or TRBV12-4 and J is TRBJ2-1; no clear D gene. V lost 0 bases to trimming and J lost 9 bases, with 9 bases between them. CDR3 length: 13 amino acids. The DNA of the CDR3 is TGTGCCAGCAGTTTAGCGCCTCGCATTGAGCAGTTCTTC. Its translation: CASSLAPRIEQFF.

This chain links TRBV20-1 with TRBJ2-7; TRBD2 matches at 9 bases. Germline CDR1 reads DFQATT; CDR2 reads SNEGSKA (reference sequence). CDR3 length: 14 amino acids. With V trimmed by 5 bases and J by 6 bases, 11 bases remained unmatched. The CDR3 DNA is TGCAGTGCTGCAGAGCGGGGGGCCATCCGCGAGCAGTACTTC. This gives the protein CSAAERGAIREQYF.

The chain recombines TRBV3-1 with TRBJ2-7, with 8 bases lining up with TRBD2. CDR1 and CDR2 from the germline V gene are LGHDT and YNNKEL (reference sequence). Trimming removed 3 bases from V and 0 bases from J; junction bases left unmatched: 7. The CDR3 runs 16 residues. The DNA for the CDR3 is TGTGCCAGCAGCCACCTGAGCGGGGGCACCTCCTACGAGCAGTACTTC. Translated: CASSHLSGGTSYEQYF.

The chain couples TRBV7-9 to TRBJ2-4, with D maybe TRBD1 (5 bases). The J call may be incorrect, as the DNA end agrees better with TRBJ2-7. Germline V gene data show CDR1 as SEHNR and CDR2 as FQNEAQ (reference sequence). The CDR3 is 13 amino acids. The CDR3 here is CASSLKARDEQYF. CDR3 sequence (DNA): TGTGCCAGCAGCTTAAAAGCCAGGGACGAGCAGTACTTC.

The chain links TRBV5-1 to TRBJ2-1, with 11 positions matching TRBD2. Germline CDR1 SGHRS, CDR2 YFSETQ. V trimming: 3 bases; J trimming: 10 bases; junction bases outside the gene matches: 6. The CDR3 runs to 14 residues. The CDR3 DNA is TGCGCCAGCAGCTCGGCTAGCGGGAGGCAGGAGCAGTTCTTC. Protein: CASSSASGRQEQFF.